The clone carrying this T cell receptor beta chain was seen a handful of times. The antigen is unknown. The sample comes from a study of post-analysis software for immune sequencing data. The study's findings and limits: Controls significantly exceeded multiple sclerosis patients in normalized Chao1 diversity. When the samples were clustered directly with F measure, those that had been prepared in the same batch showed strong co-clustering.

Incorporated into the TCR beta cDNA libraries were unique molecular identifiers, which served to reduce PCR and sequencing biases. T cells numbering roughly 1 to 10 million gave rise to 400,000 to 550,000 cDNA molecules. TCRdb independently ran MiXCR on the PCR reads; one entry per CDR3 protein. The sample yields hundreds of thousands of distinct CDR3 sequences, 39% seen once. The clonotype was recovered from a girl aged 2 to 9 with multiple sclerosis. The sample was blood.

This chain's CDR3 is CATSDGDGAKAKNIQYF. Here the CDR3 DNA reads TGTGCCACCAGTGATGGGGACGGAGCCAAAGCCAAAAACATTCAGTACTTC. V is TRBV24-1 and J is TRBJ2-7, with D perhaps TRBD1 or TRBD2 (5 bases each). The end of the DNA is better explained by TRBJ2-4, so the J call may be wrong. Germline-derived CDR1 and CDR2 are KGHDR and SFDVKD. The CDR3 extends over 17 amino acids.